The T cell receptor beta chain described here comes from a study of blood T cell repertoires in COVID-19. Assay used: immunoSEQ multiplex PCR; TCRdb lists only in-frame clones, some missing. The data contain roughly 180,000 clones, over 80% of them singletons. The CDR3 has 14 residues. Germline-derived CDR1 and CDR2 are SGHTS and YDEGEE. V was pared by 3 bases and J by 4 bases, with 10 bases between. This chain links TRBV5-8 with TRBJ2-2, with no clear D. The TCR was taken from a woman aged 25 to 39 with acute or convalescent COVID-19. The source material was peripheral blood. This CDR3 reads CASSWRPGTGELFF. CDR3 DNA: TGTGCCAGCAGCTGGAGACCGGGCACCGGGGAGCTGTTTTTT.